This record concerns one T cell receptor beta chain sequence. Its antigen is not identified. This sample is drawn from a study of T cell responses to AZD1222 COVID-19 vaccine. Findings of the study overall: Researchers took repertoire samples only after the peak T cell response had come. Targets within unmutated variant regions were reportedly found for nearly half of spike-specific TCRs. White British people made up most donors, females outnumbered males, and clonal diversity was possibly underestimated. An increase in Spike-specific TCR breadth and depth was observed after two AZD1222 doses.

Sequencing was performed with immunoSEQ multiplex PCR; in TCRdb, only in-frame clones are kept and a portion is missing. Of 100,000 to 150,000 clones in the sample, 75% to 85% were seen once. CDR3 length: 14 residues. The TCR originated in an adult who received the MenACWY meningococcal vaccine as a control. The sequencing used peripheral blood, collected 28 days after the second dose of the MenACWY control vaccine. The chain links TRBV21-1 to TRBJ2-7; TRBD2 is taken as the D call from the table, unchecked against the DNA. TRBV21-1 is termed a pseudogene. The CDR3 nucleotides read TGTGCCAGGAACCTAGCGGGAGTCGACTACGAGCAGTACTTC. Translated: CARNLAGVDYEQYF.